This T cell receptor (beta chain) is from a study of naive and memory T cell subsets (dated 2017 in TCRdb). Background for the entire study: An open-source, UMI-based TCR alpha and beta sequencing pipeline was applied to sorted naive and memory peripheral blood T cell subsets. IgG serology results and the functional CMV T cell responses were in complete agreement. RNA was DNase-treated and reverse transcribed with TCR constant-region primers, mostly using SuperScript III. Study-wide findings and limitations: RNA-based TCR counts may be influenced by expression changes linked to T cell activation and differentiation. Following error correction, more than 95% of naive TCR sequences occurred only once, which made naive abundance distributions much steeper than those of memory subsets. A few larger clonotypes were found in naive repertoires, especially CD8, and these larger clonotypes were possibly memory cells re-expressing CD45RA. No ground truth was available to validate the repertoire findings for the naive and memory subsets. In both CD4 and CD8 cells, the Gini index increased while Shannon and inverse Simpson diversity decreased from naive through CM, EM and EMRA. Single alpha or beta chain sequences, rather than paired alpha/beta receptors, were used to define clonotypes. TCR abundance followed a power law with an exponent that was different for naive and memory subsets but consistent across the three individuals.

Taken from cysteine to phenylalanine, the CDR3 has 16 residues. Kept here is only the CDR3 DNA, which spans 48 bases and is read in frame from base 1. Clipping removes 1 base from V and 1 base from J, with 6 as the unmatched junction base count. The germline V gene supplies CDR1 LGHNA and CDR2 YSLEER. From the second PCR step on, the TCR alpha and beta chain libraries were amplified in separate reactions. To determine each donor's CMV status, fresh PBMCs were stimulated overnight with CMV viral lysate, and IFNgamma production from CD4+ T cells was then assessed. CD4 T cells were positively selected using Miltenyi beads, after which CD8 T cells were positively selected from the CD4-negative fraction. Cells were stained for CD3, CD4, CD8, CD45RA, CD27 and a live/dead dye and were sorted on a BD Aria II into four subsets based on CD45RA and CD27. A few healthy volunteers provided blood, and the blood of each volunteer was split into CD4 and CD8 T cells and then into four differentiation subsets. About 110 ml of peripheral blood was taken from each donor, and PBMC were separated by density-gradient centrifugation on Ficoll-Paque PLUS. Sorted cells were lysed in RLT buffer, after which RNA was extracted using a Qiagen RNeasy kit and stored at -80 degrees C.

This clonotype appeared a few times. The specificity of this receptor is unknown. Base qualities are missing; no much larger clone stands one base away. Library prep was done by UMI-ligation and nested PCR. To cover both TRBC1 and TRBC2, the beta constant-region primer consisted of an equimolar mix of two oligonucleotides. Four rounds of PCR were used to amplify ligated cDNA, with nested alpha and beta constant-region primers being used together with the SP2 primer. A single-stranded oligonucleotide carrying the SP2 primer and a 12-nucleotide UMI was ligated to the 3' end of the cDNA by T4 RNA ligase 1. The ligation reaction was incubated at 16°C for roughly 19-24 hours. PCR2 was typically run as a SYBR Green qPCR and stopped at a predetermined threshold to prevent over-amplification. All purifications after the first were performed with Agencourt AMPure XP magnetic beads. Libraries were quantified by Qubit and checked on a TapeStation, with a main peak expected near 650 bp. Pooled libraries were sequenced on an Illumina MiSeq with v2 2x251 paired-end kits, typically giving 1-2 million reads per sample. Each sample library was pooled at 4 nM, and about 4.5-7.5% PhiX was included to improve cluster recognition. From the authors' description of their analysis: Decombinator assigned V and J genes to Demultiplexor-processed FASTQ reads by tag matching, allowing a single base-pair mismatch. By using UMIs, Collapsinator corrected both sequencing errors and the frequency errors caused by PCR heterogeneity. TCRs were translated and CDR3s were extracted from the conserved cysteine to the FGXG phenylalanine by CDR3Translator, with non-productive sequences being flagged. Gini, Shannon entropy and inverse Simpson indices were calculated on repertoires that had been subsampled to equal numbers of UMI-defined TCRs. Clonotype abundance distributions were fitted to a power law by maximum likelihood within the linear range. Similar UMI counts, unique TCR numbers and clonal distributions were obtained with the pipeline and with MIGEC on one naive CD8 sample. In one analysis, naive TCRs that were also found in any memory subset of the same donor were excluded from the naive repertoire. Repertoires were searched for approximately 7,000 CMV-associated CDR3 sequences compiled from VDJdb and a published dataset. In TCRdb, the public reads were trimmed at Q25 with fastp and aligned with MiXCR, with productive beta chains retained. Rows are combined by CDR3 protein, so each entry shows the most common genes and DNA. TCRdb, rather than the study authors, made the V and J calls. This sample holds 85,000 to 130,000 distinct CDR3 sequences; 13% to 15% were observed only once. The ten largest account for around 2.8% of the sample.

The rearrangement joined TRBV4-3 to TRBJ2-7, with 8 central nucleotides matching TRBD1. Material: naive CD8+ T cells from blood. The sample's cell subset or site label is to be understood as: naive T cells, CD45RA high CD27+. The clonotype originates from a human donor in good health. Here the CDR3 is given as CASSQGLGQGSYEQYF. At the DNA level, the sequence is TGCGCCAGCAGCCAAGGTTTAGGACAGGGTTCCTACGAGCAGTACTTC.